The 7 T cell receptor beta chains given below trace back to one sample, sequenced in a study of vaccination effects on CD4 cells after COVID-19. Sequenced by immunoSEQ multiplex PCR; TCRdb stores in-frame clones only, minus some. The sample has more than 13,000 clones, around three quarters seen once. These receptors have no identified antigens. Peptide-pool stimulation followed by sequencing identified expanded antigen-specific CD4+ clonotypes in the ViraFEST assay. It was after around eleven days of culture that CD4+ T cells were isolated. This individual tested PCR-positive for SARS-CoV-2 infection between March and December 2020. Each participant was given two doses of one vaccine (BNT162b2 or mRNA-1273). Sequencing was performed on CD4+ T cells from PBMCs cultured with HCoV-NL63 spike peptides, taken after COVID-19 vaccination. The receptors originated from a human donor who had a prior SARS-CoV-2 infection.

The V call is TRBV9, the J call TRBJ2-7; 9 bases fit TRBD1. Trimming removed 3 bases from V and 4 bases from J; junction bases left unmatched: 8. The CDR3 has 15 residues. Per germline, CDR1 SGDLS and CDR2 YYNGEE. CDR3 nucleotides: TGTGCCAGCAGCGCCGGGACAGGGTGGCAGTACGAGCAGTACTTC. This translates into CASSAGTGWQYEQYF. Full variable domain (rest looked up from reference TRBV9 and TRBJ2-7): DSGVTQTPKHLITATGQRVTLRCSPRSGDLSVYWYQQSLDQGLQFLIQYYNGEERAKGNILERFSAQQFPDLHSELNLSSLELGDSALYFCASSAGTGWQYEQYFGPGTRLTVT.

This clone was seen more than once but under ten times. This sequence joins TRBV6-2 or TRBV6-3 and TRBJ2-7; tentatively, D is TRBD1 or TRBD2 (5 bases each). In germline, CDR1 is MNHEY, CDR2 SVGEGT. The CDR3 loop spans 15 amino acids. V was trimmed by 3 bases and J by 1 base, leaving 13 bases between them. CDR3 bases: TGTGCCAGCAGTTATATGGGGACCGAGTCCTACGAGCAGTACTTC. This translates into CASSYMGTESYEQYF.

The gene calls are TRBV18 and TRBJ2-5; TRBD2 matches at 14 bases. The CDR3 covers 17 residues. Germline CDR1 and CDR2: KGHSH and LQKENI. Trimming cost V 2 bases and J 5 bases; bases outside gene matches: 7. Here the CDR3 DNA reads TGTGCCAGCTCACCAGGGACTAGCGGGAGCGGTCAGGAGACCCAGTACTTC. Protein sequence: CASSPGTSGSGQETQYF.

This rearrangement joins TRBV6-5 to TRBJ1-6, with D perhaps matching TRBD1 (6 bases). V gave up 6 bases and J gave up 14 bases, with 17 bases separating them. Germline lookup yields CDR1 MNHEY and CDR2 SVGAGI. This CDR3 is built from 13 residues. CDR3 nucleotide sequence: TGTGCCAGCAGAACTACAGGGTTTGCTGCCCTCCACTTT. This codes for CASRTTGFAALHF.

The rearrangement uses TRBV2 and TRBJ2-2, with unresolved D. The CDR3 has 11 amino acids. Germline V gives CDR1 SNHLY, CDR2 FYNNEI. The V and J ends lost 6 bases and 7 bases respectively, with 6 bases between them. This chain's CDR3 is CASRRNGELFF. The CDR3 bases are TGTGCCAGCAGGAGAAACGGGGAGCTGTTTTTT.

The CDR3 DNA sequence: TGTGCCAGCAGCTTAGCAGCGGGAATGAACGAGCAGTACTTC. Translation gives CASSLAAGMNEQYF. The chain has TRBV7-2 and TRBJ2-7, with 7 bases fitting TRBD2. J lost 5 bases, V lost 0 bases, and 4 bases had no gene match. This CDR3 is 14 amino acids long. Germline CDR1 and CDR2: SGHTA and FQGNSA.

The chain employs TRBV15 and TRBJ2-3; D might be TRBD1 (6 bases). The CDR3 totals 15 residues. The V gene lost 0 bases and the J gene lost 6 bases, with 13 bases spanning the gap. CDR1 is LNHNV, CDR2 YYDKDF, per germline (reference sequence). CDR3 residues: CATSRDFQGSDTQYF. DNA for the CDR3: TGTGCCACCAGCAGAGATTTTCAGGGGTCGGATACGCAGTATTTT. The entire variable domain, with the rest obtained from reference TRBV15 and TRBJ2-3, is as follows: DAMVIQNPRYQVTQFGKPVTLSCSQTLNHNVMYWYQQKSSQAPKLLFHYYDKDFNNEADTPDNFQSRRPNTSFCFLDIRSPGLGDTAMYLCATSRDFQGSDTQYFGPGTRLTVL.